This record concerns one T cell receptor (beta chain) sequence. Per germline, CDR1 SGHAT and CDR2 FQNNGV. J gave up 5 bases and V 1 base, and 7 bases lay outside the gene matches. This CDR3 is 17 amino acids long. This record belongs to a study of shared clonotypes between healthy human individuals. The table came from immunoSEQ multiplex PCR; TCRdb's copy has only in-frame clones and leaves some out. The sample lists some 1,900,000 clones, 85% to 95% seen once, with 0.95% to 1.5% in the top ten. Naive-designated CD8 cells lacked CD45RO, were positively enriched for CCR7, and omitted terminally differentiated effector memory CD45RA+ cells.

The sample consisted of naive CD8+ T cells sorted from blood. The sequence derives from a young man in good health. The chain links TRBV11-2 to TRBJ2-7; TRBD2 aligns across 14 bases. The CDR3 nucleotides read TGTGCCAGCAGCTTAGGATGGGGACTAGCGGGAGAAGACGAGCAGTACTTC. Translated, it gives CASSLGWGLAGEDEQYF. The complete variable domain, with remaining parts taken from reference TRBV11-2 and TRBJ2-7, reads EAGVAQSPRYKIIEKRQSVAFWCNPISGHATLYWYQQILGQGPKLLIQFQNNGVVDDSQLPKDRFSAERLKGVDSTLKIQPAKLEDSAVYLCASSLGWGLAGEDEQYFGPGTRLTVT.